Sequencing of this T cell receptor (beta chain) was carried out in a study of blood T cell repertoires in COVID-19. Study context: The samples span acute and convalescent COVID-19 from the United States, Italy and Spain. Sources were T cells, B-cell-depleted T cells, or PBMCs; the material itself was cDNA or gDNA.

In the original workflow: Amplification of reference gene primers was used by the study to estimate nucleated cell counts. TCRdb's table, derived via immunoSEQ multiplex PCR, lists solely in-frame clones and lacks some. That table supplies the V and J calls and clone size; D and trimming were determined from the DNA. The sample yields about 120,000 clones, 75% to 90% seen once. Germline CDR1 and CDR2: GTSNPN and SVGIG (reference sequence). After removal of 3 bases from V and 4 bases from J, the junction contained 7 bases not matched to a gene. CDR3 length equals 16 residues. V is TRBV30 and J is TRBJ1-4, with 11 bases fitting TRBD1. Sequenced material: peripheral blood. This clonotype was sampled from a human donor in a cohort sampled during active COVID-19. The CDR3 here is CAWRRTGGALNEKLFF. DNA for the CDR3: TGTGCCTGGAGAAGGACAGGGGGCGCCCTTAATGAAAAACTGTTTTTT.